The 25 T cell receptor beta chains below come from one sample, sequenced in a study of T cells after yellow fever vaccination. TCRdb reprocessed the 5' RACE reads with MiXCR, giving one entry per CDR3 protein. The sample carries approximately 510,000 distinct CDR3 sequences, 21% recorded once. This material consisted of PBMCs, taken roughly 23 days after the first yellow fever vaccination. These receptors came from a man younger than 35 who received the YFV17D yellow fever vaccine.

This clonotype turned up a few times. V usage is TRBV4-3 and J usage is TRBJ2-2, with a possible D match to TRBD1 (6 bases). CDR3 size: 15 residues. The V and J ends lost 1 base and 5 bases respectively, with 11 bases between them. Germline V lookup: CDR1 LGHNA, CDR2 YSLEER. The CDR3 protein is CASSQGPGVTGELFF. CDR3 sequence (DNA): TGCGCCAGCAGCCAAGGTCCAGGGGTAACCGGGGAGCTGTTTTTT.

This clonotype was seen a few times. This chain uses TRBV30 with TRBJ1-5; D unresolved. The V and J ends lost 2 bases and 7 bases respectively, with 18 bases between them. In germline, CDR1 is GTSNPN, CDR2 SVGIG (reference sequence). The CDR3 sequence is 15 residues long. The CDR3 reads CAWSPPGGREQPQHF. CDR3 coding DNA: TGTGCCTGGAGTCCCCCCGGAGGGCGGGAACAGCCCCAGCATTTT.

There are a few counts of this clonotype. The chain carries TRBV7-9 and TRBJ1-6; possible D gene TRBD1, 6 bases. CDR3 length equals 14 residues. Trimming took off 6 bases at V and 5 bases at J, with 11 bases between the two ends. Germline assignment: CDR1 SEHNR and CDR2 FQNEAQ (reference sequence). The CDR3 DNA is TGTGCCAGCAGGCAGGACAGAAATAATTCACCCCTCCACTTT. Its protein product is CASRQDRNNSPLHF.

The chain links TRBV7-9 to TRBJ2-5, with no clear D. CDR1 is SEHNR and CDR2 is FQNEAQ in the germline V gene (reference sequence). Trimming removed 4 bases from V and 5 bases from J, with 8 bases in between. The CDR3 length is 12 residues. This chain's CDR3 is CASSWNPETQYF. The CDR3 coding sequence is TGTGCCAGCAGCTGGAACCCCGAGACCCAGTACTTC.

The table lists this clonotype with a few counts. This rearrangement joins TRBV9 to TRBJ2-1; D remains ambiguous. This CDR3 comprises 12 residues. Germline lookup yields CDR1 SGDLS and CDR2 YYNGEE. Trimming removed 0 bases from V and 9 bases from J, with 7 bases in between. The CDR3 protein is CASSVGDGEQFF. CDR3 nucleotides: TGTGCCAGCAGCGTAGGCGACGGTGAGCAGTTCTTC.

The rearrangement joins TRBV2 to TRBJ1-5; perhaps TRBD1 as D (6 bases). CDR3 size: 14 residues. In germline, CDR1 is SNHLY, CDR2 FYNNEI. Trimming removed 5 bases from V and 2 bases from J, with 10 bases in between. In DNA form, the CDR3 reads TGTGCCAGCAGTAGACAGGCCCGCAATCAGCCCCAGCATTTT. Encoded protein: CASSRQARNQPQHF.

The V call is TRBV4-3, the J call TRBJ2-3, with 10 bases that match TRBD1. With 3 bases clipped from V and 4 bases from J, the junction kept 4 bases outside the gene matches. This CDR3 contains 15 residues. Per the germline V gene, CDR1 is LGHNA and CDR2 is YSLEER. CDR3 sequence reads: CASSHGQGDADTQYF. DNA for the CDR3: TGCGCCAGCAGCCACGGACAGGGGGACGCAGATACGCAGTATTTT.

The V call is TRBV5-6, the J call TRBJ1-2; the D gene is possibly TRBD1 (6 bases). Germline CDR1 and CDR2: SGHDT and YYEEEE. Trimming took 2 bases from V and 7 from J, leaving 12 bases between them. The CDR3 totals 13 residues. Written as DNA, the CDR3 is TGTGCCAGCAGCTTTCGGGGGGCGCCTGGCTACACCTTC. Translated: CASSFRGAPGYTF.

This clonotype showed up just a few times. The chain is built from TRBV12-3 or TRBV12-4 and TRBJ2-4; 8 positions agree with TRBD1. With 5 bases clipped from V and 5 bases from J, the junction kept 5 bases outside the gene matches. The CDR3 contains 14 residues. CDR3 protein: CASSPTDRENIQYF. The DNA for the CDR3 is TGTGCCAGCAGTCCTACGGACAGGGAAAACATTCAGTACTTC.

The table lists this clonotype with a few counts. This chain uses TRBV29-1 with TRBJ1-1, with D uncertain. This CDR3 region has 13 residues. The V gene's germline CDR1 is SQVTM and CDR2 ANQGSEA. With 4 bases removed from V and 0 bases from J, the gap between germline ends came to 9 bases. CDR3 nucleotides: TGCAGCGTTGGTGCCGGGATGAACACTGAAGCTTTCTTT. Translated, it gives CSVGAGMNTEAFF.

For the CDR3, the DNA is TGTGCCAGCAGGCCGGGATTGAACACTGAAGCTTTCTTT. Its translation is CASRPGLNTEAFF. This chain uses TRBV6-1 with TRBJ1-1; the D is unclear. The CDR3 length is 13 residues. The V end was cut by 6 bases, the J end by 0 bases, with 8 bases between. Per germline, CDR1 MNHNS and CDR2 SASEGT.

V and J are TRBV29-1 and TRBJ1-1; D gene unclear. Germline V lookup: CDR1 SQVTM, CDR2 ANQGSEA. This CDR3 has 12 amino acids. With 6 bases removed from V and 1 base from J, the gap between germline ends came to 9 bases. DNA of the CDR3: TGCAGCGTGGGTTGGGGGAACACTGAAGCTTTCTTT. Its translation: CSVGWGNTEAFF.

The J gene is TRBJ2-2, the V gene TRBV7-2; TRBD1 might be the D (5 bases). Looked up from germline, CDR1 is SGHTA and CDR2 is FQGNSA. V gave up 5 bases and J gave up 10 bases, with 17 bases separating them. This CDR3 has 14 amino acids. For the CDR3, the DNA is TGTGCCAGCAGCCCTCTGGGTCAGGGTGCGGAGCTGTTTTTT. It translates to CASSPLGQGAELFF.

This chain connects TRBV4-1 to TRBJ1-5; D unresolved. The germline gives CDR1 MGHRA, CDR2 YSYEKL. The CDR3 spans 15 residues. Deletions cut 3 bases from V and 4 bases from J, with 13 bases between. CDR3 DNA sequence: TGCGCCAGCAGCCAGGACGCGGGAATTAATCAGCCCCAGCATTTT. Translated: CASSQDAGINQPQHF.

The sample holds a few counts of this clonotype. In DNA, the CDR3 is TGCAGTGCTTCCGGGACTAGCGGGACACAAGAGACCCAGTACTTC. This sequence encodes CSASGTSGTQETQYF. V is TRBV20-1 and J is TRBJ2-5, with 13 bases fitting TRBD2. The CDR3 loop spans 15 amino acids. V lost 5 bases and J lost 2; bases outside the gene matches: 5. The germline CDR1 and CDR2 sequences are DFQATT and SNEGSKA (reference sequence).

V usage is TRBV6-1 and J usage is TRBJ2-3; D is ambiguous. Per germline, CDR1 MNHNS and CDR2 SASEGT. V was shortened by 6 bases and J by 0 bases, with 13 bases between the two germline ends. The CDR3 loop spans 15 amino acids. The CDR3 region is CASSPHALSTDTQYF. The CDR3 DNA is TGTGCCAGCAGCCCACACGCACTGAGCACAGATACGCAGTATTTT.

This chain uses TRBV5-6 with TRBJ2-7; D tentatively reads TRBD1 or TRBD2 (5 bases each). The CDR3 runs 13 residues. Looked up from germline, CDR1 is SGHDT and CDR2 is YYEEEE. Between the trimmed V and J ends, which lost 4 bases and 3 bases, there was a span of 11 bases. CDR3 protein: CASSVRDRYEQYV. DNA of the CDR3: TGTGCCAGCAGCGTCCGGGACCGCTACGAGCAGTACGTC.

J is TRBJ2-3 and V is TRBV29-1; weak D call: TRBD1 (6 bases). The V end lost 7 bases, the J end lost 1 base, and 12 bases lay between the germline ends. This CDR3 comprises 13 residues. Germline CDR1 and CDR2: SQVTM and ANQGSEA. The DNA for the CDR3 is TGCAGCGGATGGACAGCCCGCACAGATACGCAGTATTTT. Its translation is CSGWTARTDTQYF.

This chain uses TRBV4-1 with TRBJ2-1; TRBD1 matches at 8 bases. The germline V gene encodes CDR1 MGHRA and CDR2 YSYEKL. The CDR3 totals 19 residues. The V segment lost 7 bases and the J segment 4 bases; nucleotides outside the gene matches: 21. The chain's CDR3 is CASTLRDLDRDSGYNEQFF. As DNA, the CDR3 is TGCGCCAGCACCCTAAGGGACTTGGACAGGGATAGTGGATACAATGAGCAGTTCTTC.

V and J are TRBV19 and TRBJ1-5; the match to TRBD1 covers 10 bases. Germline-derived CDR1 and CDR2 are LNHDA and SQIVND (reference sequence). CDR3 length equals 18 residues. The V segment lost 5 bases and the J segment 0 bases; nucleotides outside the gene matches: 10. The CDR3 here is CASSYGTGARHSNQPQHF. The CDR3 nucleotides read TGTGCCAGTAGTTATGGGACAGGGGCCCGGCATAGCAATCAGCCCCAGCATTTT.

This clonotype was detected a few times. The chain has TRBV7-2 and TRBJ2-1, with D unclear. V was clipped by 1 base and J by 11 bases, with 12 bases between them. The CDR3 has 13 amino acids. The germline gives CDR1 SGHTA, CDR2 FQGNSA. CDR3 DNA sequence: TGTGCCAGCAGCTTAGAAGAAAGGCAAAAGCAGTTCTTC. This gives the protein CASSLEERQKQFF.

This clonotype occurred a few times. The genes are TRBV5-1 and TRBJ2-1, with 9 bases identical to TRBD2. With V trimmed by 3 bases and J by 4 bases, 8 bases remained unmatched. CDR3 length equals 16 residues. Germline lookup yields CDR1 SGHRS and CDR2 YFSETQ. The CDR3 DNA follows: TGCGCCAGCAGCTCGCCAGCGGGGGGAGGTTACAATGAGCAGTTCTTC. This encodes CASSSPAGGGYNEQFF.

This clonotype was seen only a few times. The CDR3 region has the DNA TGTGCCAGCAGCTTCCTGACTGGGCCGAGGACCGGGGAGCTGTTTTTT. Protein product: CASSFLTGPRTGELFF. The chain combines TRBV7-3 with TRBJ2-2; no clear D. V was shortened by 3 bases and J by 5 bases, with 16 bases between the two germline ends. Germline V lookup: CDR1 SGHTA, CDR2 FQGTGA. The CDR3 contains 16 residues. The variable domain in full, completed from reference TRBV7-3 and TRBJ2-2, reads GAGVSQTPSNKVTEKGKYVELRCDPISGHTALYWYRQSLGQGPEFLIYFQGTGAADDSGLPNDRFFAVRPEGSVSTLKIQRTERGDSAVYLCASSFLTGPRTGELFFGEGSRLTVL.

This clonotype was detected a few times. The chain combines TRBV6-2 or TRBV6-3 with TRBJ1-1; maybe TRBD1 (5 bases). The CDR3 covers 11 residues. The V and J ends lost 7 bases and 10 bases respectively, with 13 bases between them. Germline V CDR1 and CDR2: MNHEY, SVGEGT. This chain's CDR3 is CASTPGTRAFF. Written as DNA, the CDR3 is TGTGCCAGCACCCCGGGGACCCGAGCTTTCTTT.

J is TRBJ2-2 and V is TRBV28; D might be TRBD2 (5 bases). From germline, CDR1 is MDHEN and CDR2 SYDVKM. CDR3 size: 14 residues. The V gene lost 11 bases and the J gene lost 6 bases, with 19 bases spanning the gap. This chain's CDR3 is CALRTPDKPGELFF. CDR3 DNA: TGTGCCCTCCGGACTCCCGATAAACCCGGGGAGCTGTTTTTT.